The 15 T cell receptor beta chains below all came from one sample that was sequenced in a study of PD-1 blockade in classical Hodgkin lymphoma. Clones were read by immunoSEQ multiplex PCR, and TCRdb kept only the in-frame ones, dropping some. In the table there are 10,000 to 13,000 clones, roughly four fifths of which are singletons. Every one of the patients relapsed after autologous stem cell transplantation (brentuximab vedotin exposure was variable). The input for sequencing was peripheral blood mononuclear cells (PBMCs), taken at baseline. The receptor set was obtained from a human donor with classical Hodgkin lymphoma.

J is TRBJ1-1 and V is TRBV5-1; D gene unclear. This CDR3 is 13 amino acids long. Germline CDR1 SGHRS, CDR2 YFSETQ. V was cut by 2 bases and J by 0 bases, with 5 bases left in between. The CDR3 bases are TGCGCCAGCAGCTTCGTGGTGAACACTGAAGCTTTCTTT. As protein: CASSFVVNTEAFF. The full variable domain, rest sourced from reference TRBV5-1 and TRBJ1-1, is KAGVTQTPRYLIKTRGQQVTLSCSPISGHRSVSWYQQTPGQGLQFLFEYFSETQRNKGNFPGRFSGRQFSNSRSEMNVSTLELGDSALYLCASSFVVNTEAFFGQGTRLTVV.

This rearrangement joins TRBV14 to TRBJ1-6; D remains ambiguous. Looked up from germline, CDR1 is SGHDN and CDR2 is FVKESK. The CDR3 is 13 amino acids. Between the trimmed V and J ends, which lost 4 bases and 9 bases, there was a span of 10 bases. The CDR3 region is CASSPGNVSPLHF. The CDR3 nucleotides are TGTGCCAGCAGCCCCGGGAATGTTTCACCCCTCCACTTT.

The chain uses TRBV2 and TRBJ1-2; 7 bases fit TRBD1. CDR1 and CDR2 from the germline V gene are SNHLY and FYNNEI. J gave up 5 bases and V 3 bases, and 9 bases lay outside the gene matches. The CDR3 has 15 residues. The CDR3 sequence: CASSEKARGGYGYTF. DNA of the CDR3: TGTGCCAGCAGTGAGAAGGCCAGGGGGGGTTATGGCTACACCTTC.

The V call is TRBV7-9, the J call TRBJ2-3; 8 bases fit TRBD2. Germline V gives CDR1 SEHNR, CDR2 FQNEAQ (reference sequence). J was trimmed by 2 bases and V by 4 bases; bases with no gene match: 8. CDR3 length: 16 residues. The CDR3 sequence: CASSSRGGEATDTQYF. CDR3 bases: TGTGCCAGCAGCTCTCGGGGGGGGGAAGCCACAGATACGCAGTATTTT.

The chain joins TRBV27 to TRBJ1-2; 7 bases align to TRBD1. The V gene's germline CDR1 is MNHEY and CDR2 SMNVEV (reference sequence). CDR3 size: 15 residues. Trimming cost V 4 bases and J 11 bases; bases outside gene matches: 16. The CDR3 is CASSSSRGPFTGYTF. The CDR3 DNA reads TGTGCCAGCAGTTCGTCGAGGGGGCCCTTTACGGGGTACACCTTC.

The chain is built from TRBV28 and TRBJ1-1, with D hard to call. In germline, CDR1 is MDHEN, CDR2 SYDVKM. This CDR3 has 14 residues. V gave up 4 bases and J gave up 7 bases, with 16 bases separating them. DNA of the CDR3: TGTGCCAGCAGTTGGCGGGGAATATGGGGTGAAGCTTTCTTT. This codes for CASSWRGIWGEAFF.

CDR3 loop: CAPREGQPQHF. CDR3 nucleotides: TGTGCCCCCAGGGAGGGTCAGCCCCAGCATTTT. The J gene is TRBJ1-5, the V gene TRBV11-1, with D perhaps TRBD1 (5 bases). CDR3 length: 11 amino acids. Trimming stripped 11 bases from V and 6 bases from J, with 11 bases between. Germline V gene lookup returns CDR1 SGHAT and CDR2 FQDESV (reference sequence).

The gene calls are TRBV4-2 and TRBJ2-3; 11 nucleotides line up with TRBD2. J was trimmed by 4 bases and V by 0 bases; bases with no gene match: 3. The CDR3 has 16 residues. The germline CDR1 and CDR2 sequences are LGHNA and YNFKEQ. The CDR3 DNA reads TGTGCCAGCAGCCAAGATAGCGGGGGGGGCCCAGATACGCAGTATTTT. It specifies CASSQDSGGGPDTQYF.

CDR3 sequence reads: CASSQWDRASNTEAFF. CDR3 coding DNA: TGCGCCAGCAGCCAATGGGACAGGGCCTCGAACACTGAAGCTTTCTTT. The chain carries TRBV4-3 and TRBJ1-1; 9 nucleotides line up with TRBD1. V was pared by 2 bases and J by 1 base, with 5 bases of the junction left unmatched. Germline V gene sequence: CDR1 LGHNA, CDR2 YSLEER. The CDR3 sequence is 16 residues long.

CDR3: CATAELTGGQETQYF. The CDR3 nucleotides read TGTGCCACCGCTGAACTGACAGGGGGACAAGAGACCCAGTACTTC. This sequence joins TRBV6-6 and TRBJ2-5; 9 bases fit TRBD1. The germline gives CDR1 MNHNY, CDR2 SVGAGI (reference sequence). V was clipped by 10 bases and J by 2 bases; unmatched bases: 11. There are 15 residues in the CDR3.

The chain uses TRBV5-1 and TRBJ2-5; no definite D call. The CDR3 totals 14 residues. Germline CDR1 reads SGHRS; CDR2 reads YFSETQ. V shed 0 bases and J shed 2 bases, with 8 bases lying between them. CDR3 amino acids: CASSLGTLQETQYF. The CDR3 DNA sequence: TGCGCCAGCAGCTTGGGAACCCTGCAAGAGACCCAGTACTTC.

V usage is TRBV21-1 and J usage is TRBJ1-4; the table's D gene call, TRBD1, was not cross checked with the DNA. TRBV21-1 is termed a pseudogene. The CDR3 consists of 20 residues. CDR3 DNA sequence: TGTGCCATCAACCTTTGGGGGTTAAAACAGGGGATCGGGGTGAATGAAAAACTGTTTTTT. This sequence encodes CAINLWGLKQGIGVNEKLFF.

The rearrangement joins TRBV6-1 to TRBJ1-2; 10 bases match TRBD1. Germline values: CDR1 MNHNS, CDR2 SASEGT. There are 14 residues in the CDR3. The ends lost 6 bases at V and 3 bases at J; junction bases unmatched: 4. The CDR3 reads CASRETGGYYGYTF. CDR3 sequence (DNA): TGTGCCAGCAGAGAGACAGGGGGCTACTATGGCTACACCTTC.

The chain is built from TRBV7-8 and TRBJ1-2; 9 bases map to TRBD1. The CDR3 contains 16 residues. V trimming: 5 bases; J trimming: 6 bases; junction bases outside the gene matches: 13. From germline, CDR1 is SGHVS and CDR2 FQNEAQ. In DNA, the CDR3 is TGTGCCAGCAGCCTTCACCCTGGACAGGGGTTTGATGGCTACACCTTC. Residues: CASSLHPGQGFDGYTF.

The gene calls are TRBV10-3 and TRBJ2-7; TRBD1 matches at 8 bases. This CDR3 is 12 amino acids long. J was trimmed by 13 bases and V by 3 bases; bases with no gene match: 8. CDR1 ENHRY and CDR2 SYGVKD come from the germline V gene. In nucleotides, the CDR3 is TGTGCCATCAGTGACGGACAGGGTATTGGATACGTC. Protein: CAISDGQGIGYV.